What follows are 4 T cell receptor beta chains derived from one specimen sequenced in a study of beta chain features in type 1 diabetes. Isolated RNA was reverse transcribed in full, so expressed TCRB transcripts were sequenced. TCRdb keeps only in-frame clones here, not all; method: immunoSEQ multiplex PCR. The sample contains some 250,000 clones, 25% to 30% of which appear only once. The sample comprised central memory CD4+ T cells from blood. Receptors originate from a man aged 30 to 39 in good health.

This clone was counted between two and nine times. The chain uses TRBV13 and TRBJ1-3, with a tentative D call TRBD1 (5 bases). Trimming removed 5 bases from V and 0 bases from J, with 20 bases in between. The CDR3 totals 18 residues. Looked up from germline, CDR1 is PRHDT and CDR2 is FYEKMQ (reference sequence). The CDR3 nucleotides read TGTGCCAGCAGCCTATTCAGGGACCCCTGGGGCTCTGGAAACACCATATATTTT. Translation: CASSLFRDPWGSGNTIYF.

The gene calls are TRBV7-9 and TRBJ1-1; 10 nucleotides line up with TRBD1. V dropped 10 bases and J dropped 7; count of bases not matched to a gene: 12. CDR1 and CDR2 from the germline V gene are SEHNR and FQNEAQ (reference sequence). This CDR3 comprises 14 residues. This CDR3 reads CATAPGQGMGEAFF. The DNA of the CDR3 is TGTGCCACCGCCCCGGGACAGGGGATGGGTGAAGCTTTCTTT.

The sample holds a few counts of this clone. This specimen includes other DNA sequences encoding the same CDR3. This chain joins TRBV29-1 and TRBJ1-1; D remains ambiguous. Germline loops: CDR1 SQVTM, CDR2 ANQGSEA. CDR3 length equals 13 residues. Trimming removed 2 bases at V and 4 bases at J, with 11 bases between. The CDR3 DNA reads TGCAGCGTTGAATCGGGGAGAGGCACTGAAGCTTTCTTT. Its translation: CSVESGRGTEAFF.

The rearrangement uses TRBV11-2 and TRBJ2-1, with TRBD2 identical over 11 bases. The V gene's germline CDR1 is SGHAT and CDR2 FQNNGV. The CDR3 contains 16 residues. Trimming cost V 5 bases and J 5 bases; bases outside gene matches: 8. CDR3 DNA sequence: TGTGCCAGCAGCGCCCGACTAGCGGGAATACACAATGAGCAGTTCTTC. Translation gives CASSARLAGIHNEQFF. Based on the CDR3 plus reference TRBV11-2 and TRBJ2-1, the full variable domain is EAGVAQSPRYKIIEKRQSVAFWCNPISGHATLYWYQQILGQGPKLLIQFQNNGVVDDSQLPKDRFSAERLKGVDSTLKIQPAKLEDSAVYLCASSARLAGIHNEQFFGPGTRLTVL.